Below are 3 T cell receptor beta chains sequenced from a single sample in a study of T cell responses to AZD1222 COVID-19 vaccine. Data came from immunoSEQ multiplex PCR; TCRdb stores just in-frame clones and leaves some out. The sample lists around 200,000 clones; 85% to 90% were seen once. The sample was peripheral blood, taken on day 0 of AZD1222 vaccination. The receptors stem from an adult in good health.

In its sample, this clone was seen a few times. The CDR3 bases are TGTGCCAGCAGCCTGCGGACCGGATTGGGCGAGACCCAGTACTTC. Encoded protein: CASSLRTGLGETQYF. The chain recombines TRBV7-3 with TRBJ2-5; no definite D call. Trimming cost V 5 bases and J 5 bases, with 18 bases left between them. The V gene's germline CDR1 is SGHTA and CDR2 FQGTGA. CDR3 size: 15 residues.

The chain links TRBV4-1 to TRBJ2-5; no clear D. The CDR3 covers 15 residues. V was trimmed by 1 base and J by 1 base, leaving 10 bases between them. In germline, CDR1 is MGHRA, CDR2 YSYEKL. The CDR3 DNA follows: TGCGCCAGCAGCCAAGTCGAAGGCGGCCAAGAGACCCAGTACTTC. It codes for CASSQVEGGQETQYF.

The chain links TRBV2 to TRBJ2-5; D is tentatively TRBD1 or TRBD2 (6 bases each). This CDR3 has 15 amino acids. V dropped 6 bases and J dropped 2 bases, with 16 bases sitting between them. Germline CDR1 is SNHLY and CDR2 is FYNNEI. In DNA, the CDR3 is TGTGCCAGCAGCGTTGAGGGGGGCAGGCAAGAGACCCAGTACTTC. This translates into CASSVEGGRQETQYF.